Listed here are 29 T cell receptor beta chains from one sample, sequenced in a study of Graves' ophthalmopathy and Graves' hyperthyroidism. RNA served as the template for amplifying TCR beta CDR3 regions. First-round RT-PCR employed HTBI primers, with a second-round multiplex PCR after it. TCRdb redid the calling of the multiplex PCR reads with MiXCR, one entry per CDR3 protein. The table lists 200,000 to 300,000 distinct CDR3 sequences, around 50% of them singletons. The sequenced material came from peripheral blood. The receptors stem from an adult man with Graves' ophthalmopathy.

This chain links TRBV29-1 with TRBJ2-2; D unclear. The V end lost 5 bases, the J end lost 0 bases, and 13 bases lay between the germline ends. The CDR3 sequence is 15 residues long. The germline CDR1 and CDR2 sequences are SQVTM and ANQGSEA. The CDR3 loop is CSVIVAPANTGELFF. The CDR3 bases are TGCAGCGTTATAGTGGCGCCGGCGAACACCGGGGAGCTGTTTTTT.

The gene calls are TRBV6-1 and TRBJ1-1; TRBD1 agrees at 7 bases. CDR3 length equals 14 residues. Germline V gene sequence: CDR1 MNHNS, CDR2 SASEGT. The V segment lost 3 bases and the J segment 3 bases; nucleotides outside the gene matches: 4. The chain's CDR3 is CASSDLQGYTEAFF. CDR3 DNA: TGTGCCAGCAGTGATTTACAGGGGTACACTGAAGCTTTCTTT.

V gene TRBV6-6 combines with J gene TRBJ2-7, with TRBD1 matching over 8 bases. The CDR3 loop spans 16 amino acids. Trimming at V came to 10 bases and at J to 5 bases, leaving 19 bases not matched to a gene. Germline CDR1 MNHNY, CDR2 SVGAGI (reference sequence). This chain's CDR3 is CANSPGRDRTWDEQYF. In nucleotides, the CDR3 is TGTGCCAACAGCCCCGGGCGGGACAGGACTTGGGACGAGCAGTACTTC.

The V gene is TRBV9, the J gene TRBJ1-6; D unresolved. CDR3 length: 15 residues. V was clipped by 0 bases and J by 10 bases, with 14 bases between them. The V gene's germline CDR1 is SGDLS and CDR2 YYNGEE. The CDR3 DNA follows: TGTGCCAGCAGCGTAGCCCCGGGAGGGATGTCACCCCTCCACTTT. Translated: CASSVAPGGMSPLHF.

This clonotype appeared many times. CDR3 sequence reads: CSVDPRTGTGTEAFF. In DNA, the CDR3 is TGCAGCGTTGATCCGCGGACAGGGACAGGCACTGAAGCTTTCTTT. This chain joins TRBV29-1 and TRBJ1-1; 8 nucleotides line up with TRBD1. Germline-derived CDR1 and CDR2 are SQVTM and ANQGSEA. The V segment lost 3 bases and the J segment 4 bases; nucleotides outside the gene matches: 10. This CDR3 contains 15 residues. The whole variable domain, remainder taken from reference TRBV29-1 and TRBJ1-1, is SAVISQKPSRDICQRGTSLTIQCQVDSQVTMMFWYRQQPGQSLTLIATANQGSEATYESGFVIDKFPISRPNLTFSTLTVSNMSPEDSSIYLCSVDPRTGTGTEAFFGQGTRLTVV.

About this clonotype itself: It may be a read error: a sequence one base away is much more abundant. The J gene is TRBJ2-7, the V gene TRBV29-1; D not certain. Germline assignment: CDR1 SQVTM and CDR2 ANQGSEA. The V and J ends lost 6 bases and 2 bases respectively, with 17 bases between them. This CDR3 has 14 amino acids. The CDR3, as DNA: TGCAGCGTGACCAATCCCCATCTCACCTACGAGCAGTACTTC. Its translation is CSVTNPHLTYEQYF.

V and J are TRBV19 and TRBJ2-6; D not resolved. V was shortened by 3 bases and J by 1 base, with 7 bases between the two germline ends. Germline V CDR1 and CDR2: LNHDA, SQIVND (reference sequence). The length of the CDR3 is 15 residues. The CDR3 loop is CASSMGISGANVLTF. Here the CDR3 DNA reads TGTGCCAGTAGTATGGGGATTTCTGGGGCCAACGTCCTGACTTTC.

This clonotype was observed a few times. The CDR3, as DNA: TGTGCCAGTACCCCGCAGCTGACGGGGGGCTATGGCTACACCTTC. It specifies CASTPQLTGGYGYTF. The chain is built from TRBV19 and TRBJ1-2; possibly TRBD1 for D (5 bases). V gave up 7 bases and J gave up 4 bases, with 19 bases separating them. This CDR3 has 15 amino acids. Germline loops: CDR1 LNHDA, CDR2 SQIVND (reference sequence).

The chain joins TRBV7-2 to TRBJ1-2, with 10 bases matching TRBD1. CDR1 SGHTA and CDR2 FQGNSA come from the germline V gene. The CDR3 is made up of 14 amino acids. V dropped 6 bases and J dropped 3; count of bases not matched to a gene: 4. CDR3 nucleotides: TGTGCCAGCAGTGCCGGGACAGGGGACTATGGCTACACCTTC. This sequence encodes CASSAGTGDYGYTF.

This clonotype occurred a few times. CDR3 nucleotides: TGTGCCAGCAGCCCACGGGACAGGGTTGGGGAGCAGTACTTC. Residues: CASSPRDRVGEQYF. This sequence joins TRBV11-3 and TRBJ2-7; the match to TRBD1 covers 9 bases. Germline V lookup: CDR1 SGHNT, CDR2 YENEEA. J lost 7 bases, V lost 5 bases, and 9 bases had no gene match. The CDR3 spans 14 residues. Full variable domain (outside the CDR3, taken from reference TRBV11-3 and TRBJ2-7): EAGVVQSPRYKIIEKKQPVAFWCNPISGHNTLYWYLQNLGQGPELLIRYENEEAVDDSQLPKDRFSAERLKGVDSTLKIQPAELGDSAVYLCASSPRDRVGEQYFGPGTRLTVT.

CDR3 DNA: TGTGCCAGCAGCTTATCAGACATTAGCACAGATACGCAGTATTTT. It codes for CASSLSDISTDTQYF. The V gene is TRBV7-9, the J gene TRBJ2-3; D gene unclear. With 2 bases removed from V and 0 bases from J, the gap between germline ends came to 9 bases. The CDR3 spans 15 residues. Per the germline V gene, CDR1 is SEHNR and CDR2 is FQNEAQ (reference sequence).

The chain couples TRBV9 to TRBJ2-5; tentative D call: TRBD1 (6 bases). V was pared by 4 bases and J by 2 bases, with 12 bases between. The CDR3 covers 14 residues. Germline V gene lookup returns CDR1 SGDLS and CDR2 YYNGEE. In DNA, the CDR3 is TGTGCCAGCAGCTCCCGACAGGCGCAAGAGACCCAGTACTTC. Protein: CASSSRQAQETQYF. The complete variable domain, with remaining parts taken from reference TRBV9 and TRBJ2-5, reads DSGVTQTPKHLITATGQRVTLRCSPRSGDLSVYWYQQSLDQGLQFLIQYYNGEERAKGNILERFSAQQFPDLHSELNLSSLELGDSALYFCASSSRQAQETQYFGPGTRLLVL.

The CDR3 DNA reads as TGTGCCAGTAGTATCCCCCAGGGGGGAACCTACGAGCAGTACTTC. This codes for CASSIPQGGTYEQYF. The J gene is TRBJ2-7, the V gene TRBV19, with a weak D call TRBD1 (7 bases). In germline, CDR1 is LNHDA, CDR2 SQIVND (reference sequence). V was shortened by 3 bases and J by 2 bases, with 14 bases between the two germline ends. The CDR3 has 15 amino acids.

DNA for the CDR3: TGTGCCAGCAGCTCCGAGGGAGAGACCCAGTACTTC. As protein: CASSSEGETQYF. The chain links TRBV7-2 to TRBJ2-5; a possible D gene is TRBD2 (5 bases). CDR1 is SGHTA, CDR2 FQGNSA, per germline. This CDR3 spans 12 amino acids. V dropped 4 bases and J dropped 4 bases, with 7 bases sitting between them. Full variable domain (rest looked up from reference TRBV7-2 and TRBJ2-5): GAGVSQSPSNKVTEKGKDVELRCDPISGHTALYWYRQSLGQGLEFLIYFQGNSAPDKSGLPSDRFSAERTGGSVSTLTIQRTQQEDSAVYLCASSSEGETQYFGPGTRLLVL.

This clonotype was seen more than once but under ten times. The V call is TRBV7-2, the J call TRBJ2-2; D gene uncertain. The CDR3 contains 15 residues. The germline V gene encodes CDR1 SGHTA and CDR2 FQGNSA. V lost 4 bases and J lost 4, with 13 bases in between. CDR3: CASSSDPALTGELFF. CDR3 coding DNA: TGTGCCAGCAGCTCCGACCCCGCGCTCACCGGGGAGCTGTTTTTT.

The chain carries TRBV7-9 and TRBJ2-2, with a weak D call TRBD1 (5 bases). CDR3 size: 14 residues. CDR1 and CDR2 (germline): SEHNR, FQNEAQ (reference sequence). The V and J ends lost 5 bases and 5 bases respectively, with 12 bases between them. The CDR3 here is CASSPNGATGELFF. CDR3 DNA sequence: TGTGCCAGCAGCCCGAATGGGGCTACCGGGGAGCTGTTTTTT.

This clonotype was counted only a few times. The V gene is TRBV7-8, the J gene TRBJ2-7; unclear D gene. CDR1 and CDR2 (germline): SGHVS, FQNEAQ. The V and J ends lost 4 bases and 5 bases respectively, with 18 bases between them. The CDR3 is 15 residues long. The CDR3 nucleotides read TGTGCCAGCAGCTCCTCGAGAACCCTGCCGGACGAGCAGTACTTC. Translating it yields CASSSSRTLPDEQYF.

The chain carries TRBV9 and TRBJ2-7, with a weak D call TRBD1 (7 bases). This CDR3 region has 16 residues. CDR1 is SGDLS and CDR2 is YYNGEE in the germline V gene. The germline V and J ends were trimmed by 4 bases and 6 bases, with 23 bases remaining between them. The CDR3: CASSPTGDSVDPEQYF. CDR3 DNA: TGTGCCAGCAGCCCTACGGGGGACAGCGTAGATCCCGAGCAGTACTTC.

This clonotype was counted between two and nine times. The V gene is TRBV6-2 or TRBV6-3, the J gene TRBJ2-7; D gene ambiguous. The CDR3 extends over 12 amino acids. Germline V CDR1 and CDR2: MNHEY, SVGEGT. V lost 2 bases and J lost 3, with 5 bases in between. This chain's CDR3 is CASSYRRYEQYF. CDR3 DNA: TGTGCCAGCAGTTACCGGCGCTACGAGCAGTACTTC.

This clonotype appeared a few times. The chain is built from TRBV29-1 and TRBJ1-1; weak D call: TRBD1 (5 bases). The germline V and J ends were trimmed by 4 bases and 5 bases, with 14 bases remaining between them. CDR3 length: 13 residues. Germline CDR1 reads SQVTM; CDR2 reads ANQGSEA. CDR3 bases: TGCAGCGTTGTTAAGGGGATGGGGACTGAAGCTTTCTTT. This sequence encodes CSVVKGMGTEAFF.

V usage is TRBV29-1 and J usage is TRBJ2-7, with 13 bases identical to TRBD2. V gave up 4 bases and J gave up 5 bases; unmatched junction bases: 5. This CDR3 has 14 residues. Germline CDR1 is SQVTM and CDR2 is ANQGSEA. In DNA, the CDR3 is TGCAGCGTTGTAGGGACTAGCGGGGCCCACGAGCAGTACTTC. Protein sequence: CSVVGTSGAHEQYF.

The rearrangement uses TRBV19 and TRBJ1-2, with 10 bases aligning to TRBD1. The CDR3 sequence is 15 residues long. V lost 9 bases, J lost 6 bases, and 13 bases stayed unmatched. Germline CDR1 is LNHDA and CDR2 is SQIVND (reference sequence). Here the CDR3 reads CASSVTGQGINGYTF. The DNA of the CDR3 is TGTGCCAGCTCGGTTACGGGACAGGGGATAAATGGCTACACCTTC.

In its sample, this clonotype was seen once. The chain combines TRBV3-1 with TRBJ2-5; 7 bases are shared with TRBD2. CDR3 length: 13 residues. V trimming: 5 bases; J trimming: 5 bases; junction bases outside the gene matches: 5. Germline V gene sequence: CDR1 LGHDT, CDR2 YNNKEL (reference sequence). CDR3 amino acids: CASSSGLVETQYF. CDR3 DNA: TGTGCCAGCAGCTCCGGACTAGTGGAGACCCAGTACTTC.

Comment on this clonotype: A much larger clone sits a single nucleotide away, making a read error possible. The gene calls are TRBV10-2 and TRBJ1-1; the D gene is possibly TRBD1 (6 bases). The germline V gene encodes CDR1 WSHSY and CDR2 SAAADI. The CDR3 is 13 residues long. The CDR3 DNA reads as TGCGCCAACAGTCAGGGGACGAACACTGAAGCTTTCTTT. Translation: CANSQGTNTEAFF.

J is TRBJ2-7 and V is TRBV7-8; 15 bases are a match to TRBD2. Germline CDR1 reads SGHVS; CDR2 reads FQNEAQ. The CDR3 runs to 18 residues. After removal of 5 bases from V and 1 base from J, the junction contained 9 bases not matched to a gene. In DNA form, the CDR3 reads TGTGCCAGCAGCGACAGGACTAGCGGGAGGGCCCTTTCCTACGAGCAGTACTTC. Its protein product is CASSDRTSGRALSYEQYF.

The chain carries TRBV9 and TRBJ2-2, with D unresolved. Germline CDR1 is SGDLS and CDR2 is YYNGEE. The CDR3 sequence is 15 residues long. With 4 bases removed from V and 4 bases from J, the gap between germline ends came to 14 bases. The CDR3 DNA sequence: TGTGCCAGCAGCAGCTCCCGGCGGAGCACCGGGGAGCTGTTTTTT. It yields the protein CASSSSRRSTGELFF.

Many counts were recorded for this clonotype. The CDR3 bases are TGCAGTCTACCTACAGGGGACACTGAAGCTTTCTTT. It encodes CSLPTGDTEAFF. This rearrangement joins TRBV20-1 to TRBJ1-1; 7 nucleotides agree with TRBD1. V trimming: 8 bases; J trimming: 3 bases; junction bases outside the gene matches: 6. The CDR3 is made up of 12 amino acids. Looked up from germline, CDR1 is DFQATT and CDR2 is SNEGSKA (reference sequence).

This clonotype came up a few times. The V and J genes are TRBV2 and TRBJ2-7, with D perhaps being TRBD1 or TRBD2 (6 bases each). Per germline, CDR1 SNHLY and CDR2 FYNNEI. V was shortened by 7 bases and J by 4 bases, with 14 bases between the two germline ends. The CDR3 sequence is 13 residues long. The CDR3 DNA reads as TGTGCCAGCACAAGGGGGGCTTTGTACGAGCAGTACTTC. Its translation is CASTRGALYEQYF.

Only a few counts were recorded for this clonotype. This CDR3 reads CASSRGTGGYGYTF. For the CDR3, the DNA is TGTGCCAGCAGCCGCGGGACAGGCGGCTATGGCTACACCTTC. The chain couples TRBV12-3 or TRBV12-4 to TRBJ1-2; 8 nucleotides match TRBD1. J lost 4 bases, V lost 6 bases, and 7 bases had no gene match. The CDR3 contains 14 residues.